The clone carrying this T cell receptor beta chain has at least ten counts. Its specificity is unknown. The data stem from a study of blood T cells in healthy people across ages. Study results and limitations: A strong correlation between TCR beta diversity and naive T cell percentage was seen.

The V and J ends lost 5 bases and 10 bases, in that order; junction bases with no gene match: 14. The CDR3 has 15 amino acids. The germline V gene encodes CDR1 SGHAT and CDR2 FQDESV (reference sequence). It was with a sample-barcoded 5' primer and a J-beta primer mix that a second PCR of roughly 6 to 12 cycles was run. TCRdb reprocessed the 5' RACE reads via MiXCR and lists one record per CDR3 protein. Among 900,000 to 950,000 distinct CDR3 sequences listed, approximately 32% were seen once. The same data also went into a second study, on T cells of mothers and their children. From that paper: Nine systemically healthy Caucasian donors: three mothers, six children. Overlap in related mother-child pairs always slightly exceeded unrelated pairs, never significantly.

Sequenced sample: blood. The chain has TRBV11-1 and TRBJ1-1, with 9 bases that match TRBD1. The sequence derives from a middle-aged woman in good health. The CDR3 loop is CASSPFRTGVVVAFF. The CDR3 nucleotides are TGTGCCAGCAGCCCTTTCCGGACAGGGGTTGTCGTAGCTTTCTTT.